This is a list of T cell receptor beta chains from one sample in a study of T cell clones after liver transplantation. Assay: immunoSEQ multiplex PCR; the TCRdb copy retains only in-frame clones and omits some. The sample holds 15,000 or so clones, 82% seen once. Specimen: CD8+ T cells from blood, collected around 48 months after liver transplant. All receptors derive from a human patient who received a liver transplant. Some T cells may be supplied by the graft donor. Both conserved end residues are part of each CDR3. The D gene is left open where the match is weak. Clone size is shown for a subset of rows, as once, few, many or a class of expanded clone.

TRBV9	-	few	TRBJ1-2	TGTGCCAGCAGCCAACGTCTGTACTATGGCTACACCTTC	CASSQRLYYGYTF
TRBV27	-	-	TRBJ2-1	TGTGCCAGCAGTTTTGACGACTCGGTCGGTGAGCAGTTCTTC	CASSFDDSVGEQFF
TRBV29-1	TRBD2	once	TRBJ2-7	TGCAGCGTTGAGGACACCTGGAACTTGGGACTAGCGGGCGATCCGGGCTACGAGCAGTACTTC	CSVEDTWNLGLAGDPGYEQYF
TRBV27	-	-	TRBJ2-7	TGTGCCACCACCGGGGGCGCGGACTACGAGCAGTACTTC	CATTGGADYEQYF
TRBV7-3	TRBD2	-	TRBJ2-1	TGTGCCAGCAGCATTCTAGCGGGAGGGCTAGGGAATGAGCAGTTCTTC	CASSILAGGLGNEQFF
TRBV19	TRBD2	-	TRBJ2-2	TGTGCCAGTAGTATGTGGGAGGGCCTGGGCGGGGAGCTGTTTTTT	CASSMWEGLGGELFF
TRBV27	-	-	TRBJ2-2	TGTGCCAGCAGTTTATCTAGGTATAGCGGGAACACCGGGGAGCTGTTTTTT	CASSLSRYSGNTGELFF
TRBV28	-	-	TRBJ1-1	TGTGCCAGCAGTTTACAGGGATTGGGCACTGAAGCTTTCTTT	CASSLQGLGTEAFF
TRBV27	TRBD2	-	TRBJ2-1	TGTGCCGGCCCCGGGACTAGCGTCGTAAATGAGCAGTTCTTC	CAGPGTSVVNEQFF
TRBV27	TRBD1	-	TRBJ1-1	TGTGCCAGCAGTTTGACAGGGGAGAACACTGAAGCTTTCTTT	CASSLTGENTEAFF
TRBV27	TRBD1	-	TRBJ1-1	TGTGCCAGCAGTTTATCGCTGACAGGGAACACTGAGGCTTTCTTT	CASSLSLTGNTEAFF
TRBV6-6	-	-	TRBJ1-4	TGTGCCAGCAGTCCCCCAGCTTGGGAAAAACTGTTTTTT	CASSPPAWEKLFF
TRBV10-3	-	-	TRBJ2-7	TGTGCCATCAGTGGGGGTGAAACAGGGATTTACGAGCAGTACTTC	CAISGGETGIYEQYF
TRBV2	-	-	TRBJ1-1	TGTGCCAGCAGGGACAGCACTGAAGCTTTCTTT	CASRDSTEAFF
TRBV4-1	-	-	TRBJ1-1	TGCGCCAGCAGCCAAGATCGGTGGGGGAACACTGAAGCTTTCTTT	CASSQDRWGNTEAFF
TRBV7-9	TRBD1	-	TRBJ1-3	TGTGCCAGCAGCCCCCCCCGGAGGGGGCTAGGAAACACCATATATTTT	CASSPPRRGLGNTIYF
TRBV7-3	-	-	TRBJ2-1	TGTGCCAGCAGCTTAACGTGGGCAGGGACGGCGATTGAGCAGTTCTTC	CASSLTWAGTAIEQFF
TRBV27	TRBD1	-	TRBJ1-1	TGTGCCAGCAGCCAAGGGGTGGCAGGGGGAGAAGCTTTCTTT	CASSQGVAGGEAFF
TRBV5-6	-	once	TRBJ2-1	TGTGCCAGCAGCTCCTCGCTAGAGCAGTTCTTC	CASSSSLEQFF
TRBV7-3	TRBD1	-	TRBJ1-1	TGTGCCAGCAGCTTATTGACAGGGGGCCGCACTGAAGCTTTCTTT	CASSLLTGGRTEAFF
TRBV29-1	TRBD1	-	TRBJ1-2	TGCAGCGTTGGGGACAGGGAGAGAAATGGCTACACCTTC	CSVGDRERNGYTF
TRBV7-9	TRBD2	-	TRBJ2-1	TGTGCCAGCAGCACCGGTAGCGGGGGGGCCGGGTTCTTC	CASSTGSGGAGFF
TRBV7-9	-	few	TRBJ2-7	TGTGCCAGCAGCCCTTCCGTAGGCCGAGACTACGAGCAGTACTTC	CASSPSVGRDYEQYF
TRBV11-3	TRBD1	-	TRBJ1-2	TGTGCCAGCAGCCCACCGGGACAGGCCAACTATGGCTACACCTTC	CASSPPGQANYGYTF
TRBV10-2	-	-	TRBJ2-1	TGCGCCAGCACCCGGTCTGACAGCCCCTACAATGAGCAGTTCTTC	CASTRSDSPYNEQFF
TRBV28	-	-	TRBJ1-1	TGTGCCAGCGATAGAGAAGGTTTAGGGGACAACACTGAAGCTTTCTTT	CASDREGLGDNTEAFF
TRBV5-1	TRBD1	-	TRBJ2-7	TGCGCCAGCAGCCAAAAACAGGGGCCTTCCTACGAGCAGTACTTC	CASSQKQGPSYEQYF
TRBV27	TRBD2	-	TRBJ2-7	TGTGCCAGCAGCCCCGGACTAGCGGGAGTGCGATACGAGCAGTACTTC	CASSPGLAGVRYEQYF
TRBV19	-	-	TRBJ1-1	TGTGCCAGTAGTATAGTGGAGAACACTGAAGCTTTCTTT	CASSIVENTEAFF
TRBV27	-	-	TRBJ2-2	TGTGCCAGCAGCCTACAGGTGACCGGGGAGCTGTTTTTT	CASSLQVTGELFF
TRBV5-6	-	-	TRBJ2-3	TGTGCCAGCAGCCAGGACGGATTTCTAGATACGCAGTATTTT	CASSQDGFLDTQYF
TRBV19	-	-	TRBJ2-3	TGTGCCAGTAGTACTGGGTTACTAGGGGGAGATACGCAGTATTTT	CASSTGLLGGDTQYF
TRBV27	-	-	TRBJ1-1	TGTGCCAGCAGTTTTGGGGAGGCACTTGAAGCTTTCTTT	CASSFGEALEAFF
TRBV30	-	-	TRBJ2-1	TGTGCCTGGACCGTGGGACTGGGGGATGAGCAGTTCTTC	CAWTVGLGDEQFF
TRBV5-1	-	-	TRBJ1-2	TGCGCCAGCAGCTTGGCCTCAGGGGCCTATGGCTACACCTTC	CASSLASGAYGYTF
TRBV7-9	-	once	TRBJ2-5	TGTGCCAGCACCTCCCAGGGGACCTACCAAGAGACCCAGTACTTC	CASTSQGTYQETQYF
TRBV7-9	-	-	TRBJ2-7	TGTGCCAGCAGCCCCGAAGCGAGCTCCTACGAGCAGTACTTC	CASSPEASSYEQYF
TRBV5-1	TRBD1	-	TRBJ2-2	TGCGCCAGCAGGAACCGGGACAGGGTGACGAACACCGGGGAGCTGTTTTTT	CASRNRDRVTNTGELFF
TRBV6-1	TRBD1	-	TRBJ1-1	TGTGCCAGCAGTGAAGGGGGGAATTTAAGGACAGGGGAAGGAGCTTTCTTT	CASSEGGNLRTGEGAFF
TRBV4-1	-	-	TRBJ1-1	TGCGCCAGCAGCCAAGATAGCCGGGGAACTGAAGCTTTCTTT	CASSQDSRGTEAFF
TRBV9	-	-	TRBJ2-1	TGTGCCAGCAGCCTAAGCTTCTCCCCCTACAATGAGCAGTTCTTC	CASSLSFSPYNEQFF
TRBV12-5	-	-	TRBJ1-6	TGTGCTAGTGGTTTGGGGGAGGGTTTTCGTTCACCCCTCCACTTT	CASGLGEGFRSPLHF